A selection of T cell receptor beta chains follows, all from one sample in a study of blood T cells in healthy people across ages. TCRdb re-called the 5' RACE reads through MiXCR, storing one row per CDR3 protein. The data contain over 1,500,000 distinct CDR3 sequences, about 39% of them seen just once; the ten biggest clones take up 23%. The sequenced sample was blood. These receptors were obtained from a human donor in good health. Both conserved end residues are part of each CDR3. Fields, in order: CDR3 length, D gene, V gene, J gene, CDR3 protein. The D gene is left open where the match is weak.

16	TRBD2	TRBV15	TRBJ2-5	CATSRGAGGNQETQYF
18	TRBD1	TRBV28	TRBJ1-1	CASVGVYGTGGRNTEAFF
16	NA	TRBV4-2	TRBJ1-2	CASSQVTESGNYGYTF
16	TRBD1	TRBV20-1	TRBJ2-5	CSASGTGQWGQETQYF
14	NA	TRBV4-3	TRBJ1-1	CASSQVMLNTEAFF
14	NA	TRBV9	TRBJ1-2	CASSVGRTSNGYTF
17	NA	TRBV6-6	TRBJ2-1	CASIARGSGGTYNEQFF
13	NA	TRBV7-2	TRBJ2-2	CASSLDTTGELFF
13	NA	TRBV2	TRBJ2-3	CASSDVGAVNQYF
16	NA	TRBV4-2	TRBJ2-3	CASSQVGGGAFDTQYF
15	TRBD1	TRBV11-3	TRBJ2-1	CASSLGPGTDNRQFF
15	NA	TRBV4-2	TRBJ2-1	CASSQGYDPYNEQFF
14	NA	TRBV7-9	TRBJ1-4	CASSFEGYNEKLFF
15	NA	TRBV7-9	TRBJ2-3	CASSSRGPVTDTQYF
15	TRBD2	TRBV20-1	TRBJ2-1	CSAGDSGGAYNEQFF
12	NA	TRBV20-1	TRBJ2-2	CSADPGTGELFF
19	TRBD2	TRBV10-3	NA	CAISAAASGGSRGTYEQYF
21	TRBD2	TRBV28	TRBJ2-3	CASSTNSLAGLPGRQTDTQYF